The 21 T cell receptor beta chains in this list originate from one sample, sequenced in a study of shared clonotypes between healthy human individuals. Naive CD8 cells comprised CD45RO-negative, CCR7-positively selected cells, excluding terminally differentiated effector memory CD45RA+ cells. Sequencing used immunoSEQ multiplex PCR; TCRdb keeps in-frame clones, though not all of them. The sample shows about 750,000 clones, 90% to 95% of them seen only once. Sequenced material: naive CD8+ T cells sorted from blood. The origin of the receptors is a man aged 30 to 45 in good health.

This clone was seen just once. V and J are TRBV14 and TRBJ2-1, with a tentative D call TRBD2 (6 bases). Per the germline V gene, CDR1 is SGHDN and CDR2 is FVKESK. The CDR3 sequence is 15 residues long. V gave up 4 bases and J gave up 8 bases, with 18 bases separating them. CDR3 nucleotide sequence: TGTGCCAGCAGCCTCGGGACTTTCCTTGCGGATGAGCAGTTCTTC. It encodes CASSLGTFLADEQFF.

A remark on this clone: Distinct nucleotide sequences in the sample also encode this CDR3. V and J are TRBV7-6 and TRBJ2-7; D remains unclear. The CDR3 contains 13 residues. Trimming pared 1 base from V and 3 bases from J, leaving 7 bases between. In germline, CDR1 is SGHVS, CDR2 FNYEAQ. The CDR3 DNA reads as TGTGCCAGCAGCTTAGGCGAGAACTACGAGCAGTACTTC. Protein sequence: CASSLGENYEQYF.

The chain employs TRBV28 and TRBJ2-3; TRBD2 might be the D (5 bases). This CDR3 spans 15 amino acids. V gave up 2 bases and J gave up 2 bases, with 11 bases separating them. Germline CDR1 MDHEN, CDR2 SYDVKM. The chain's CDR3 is CASSLPWELTDTQYF. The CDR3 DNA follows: TGTGCCAGCAGTTTACCCTGGGAGCTCACAGATACGCAGTATTTT.

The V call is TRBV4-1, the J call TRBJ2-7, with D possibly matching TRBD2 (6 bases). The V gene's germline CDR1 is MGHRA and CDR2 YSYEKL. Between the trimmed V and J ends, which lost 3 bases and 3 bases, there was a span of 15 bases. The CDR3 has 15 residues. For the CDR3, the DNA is TGCGCCAGCAGCCAGGGGACTGCTAGTATCTACGAGCAGTACTTC. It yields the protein CASSQGTASIYEQYF.

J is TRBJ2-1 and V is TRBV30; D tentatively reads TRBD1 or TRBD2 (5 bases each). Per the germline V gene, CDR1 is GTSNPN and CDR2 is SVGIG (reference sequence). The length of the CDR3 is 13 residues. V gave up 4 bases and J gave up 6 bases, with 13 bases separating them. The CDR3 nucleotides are TGTGCCTGGACCCTCGGGGCCAGCAATGAGCAGTTCTTC. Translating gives CAWTLGASNEQFF.

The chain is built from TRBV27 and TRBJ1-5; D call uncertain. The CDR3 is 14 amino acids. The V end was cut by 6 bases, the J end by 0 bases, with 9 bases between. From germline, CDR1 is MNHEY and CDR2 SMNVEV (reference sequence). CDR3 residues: CASRGAYSNQPQHF. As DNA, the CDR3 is TGTGCCAGCAGGGGCGCATATAGCAATCAGCCCCAGCATTTT.

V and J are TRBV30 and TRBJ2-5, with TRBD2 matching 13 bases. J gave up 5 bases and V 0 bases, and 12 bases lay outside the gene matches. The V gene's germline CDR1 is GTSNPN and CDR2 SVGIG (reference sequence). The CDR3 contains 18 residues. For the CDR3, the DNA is TGTGCCTGGAGTGTACCTAGGGGACTAGCGGGAAAGGAGGAGACCCAGTACTTC. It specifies CAWSVPRGLAGKEETQYF. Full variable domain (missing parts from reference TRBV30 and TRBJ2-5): SQTIHQWPATLVQPVGSPLSLECTVEGTSNPNLYWYRQAAGRGLQLLFYSVGIGQISSEVPQNLSASRPQDRQFILSSKKLLLSDSGFYLCAWSVPRGLAGKEETQYFGPGTRLLVL.

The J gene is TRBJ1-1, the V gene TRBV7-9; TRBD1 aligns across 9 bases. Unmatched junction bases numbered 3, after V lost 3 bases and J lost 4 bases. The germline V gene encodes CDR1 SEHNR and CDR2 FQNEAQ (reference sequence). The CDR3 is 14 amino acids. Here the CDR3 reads CASSFGTGTTEAFF. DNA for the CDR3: TGTGCCAGCAGCTTCGGGACAGGGACCACTGAAGCTTTCTTT. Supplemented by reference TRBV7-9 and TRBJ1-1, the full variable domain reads DTGVSQNPRHKITKRGQNVTFRCDPISEHNRLYWYRQTLGQGPEFLTYFQNEAQLEKSRLLSDRFSAERPKGSFSTLEIQRTEQGDSAMYLCASSFGTGTTEAFFGQGTRLTVV.

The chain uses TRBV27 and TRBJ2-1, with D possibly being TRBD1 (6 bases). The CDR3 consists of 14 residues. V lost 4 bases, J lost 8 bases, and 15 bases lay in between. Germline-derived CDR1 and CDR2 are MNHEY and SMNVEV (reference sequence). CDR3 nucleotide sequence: TGTGCCAGCAGTTCTTACAGGGTTGACTATGAGCAGTTCTTC. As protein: CASSSYRVDYEQFF.

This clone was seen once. CDR3 sequence reads: CASSSGTSRYNEQFF. In nucleotides, the CDR3 is TGTGCCAGCAGTTCAGGGACTAGCAGATACAATGAGCAGTTCTTC. V usage is TRBV28 and J usage is TRBJ2-1, with 9 bases aligning to TRBD2. V gave up 4 bases and J gave up 4 bases; unmatched junction bases: 5. The CDR3 contains 15 residues. Germline V CDR1 and CDR2: MDHEN, SYDVKM.

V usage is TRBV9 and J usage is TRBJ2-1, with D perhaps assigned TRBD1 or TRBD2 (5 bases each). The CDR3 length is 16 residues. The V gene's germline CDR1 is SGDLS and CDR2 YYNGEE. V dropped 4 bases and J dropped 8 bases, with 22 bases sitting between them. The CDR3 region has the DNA TGTGCCAGCAGCCTTCGGGACCGCCAGACGGGCGATGAGCAGTTCTTC. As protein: CASSLRDRQTGDEQFF.

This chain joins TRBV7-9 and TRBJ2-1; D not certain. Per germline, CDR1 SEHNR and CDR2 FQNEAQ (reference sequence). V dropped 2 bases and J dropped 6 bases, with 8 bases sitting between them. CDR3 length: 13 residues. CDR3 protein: CASSLSVSNEQFF. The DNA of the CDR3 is TGTGCCAGCAGCTTAAGTGTTAGCAATGAGCAGTTCTTC.

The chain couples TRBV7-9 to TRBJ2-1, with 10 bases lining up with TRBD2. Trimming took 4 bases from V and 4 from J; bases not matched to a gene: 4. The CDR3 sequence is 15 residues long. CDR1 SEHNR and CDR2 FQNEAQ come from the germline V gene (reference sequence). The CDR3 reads CASSSRTSGYNEQFF. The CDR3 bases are TGTGCCAGCAGCTCACGGACTAGCGGTTACAATGAGCAGTTCTTC.

In nucleotides, the CDR3 is TGTGCCAGCAGCCCCCCCCAGGGGACCACCGGGGAGCTGTTTTTT. It encodes CASSPPQGTTGELFF. The rearrangement joins TRBV9 to TRBJ2-2; the D gene is possibly TRBD1 (6 bases). This CDR3 region has 15 residues. The V and J ends lost 4 bases and 4 bases respectively, with 14 bases between them. CDR1 is SGDLS and CDR2 is YYNGEE in the germline V gene.

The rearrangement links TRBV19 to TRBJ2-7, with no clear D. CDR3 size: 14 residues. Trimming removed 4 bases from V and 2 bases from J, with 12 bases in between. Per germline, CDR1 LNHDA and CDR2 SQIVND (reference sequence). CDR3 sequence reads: CASSTLVAPYEQYF. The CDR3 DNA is TGTGCCAGTAGTACCCTTGTTGCACCCTACGAGCAGTACTTC.

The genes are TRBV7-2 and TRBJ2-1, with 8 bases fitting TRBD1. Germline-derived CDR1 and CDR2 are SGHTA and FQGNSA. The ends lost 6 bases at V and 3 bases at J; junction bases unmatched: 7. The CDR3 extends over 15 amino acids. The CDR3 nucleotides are TGTGCCAGCAGAGACAGGGGTGGCTACTACAATGAGCAGTTCTTC. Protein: CASRDRGGYYNEQFF.

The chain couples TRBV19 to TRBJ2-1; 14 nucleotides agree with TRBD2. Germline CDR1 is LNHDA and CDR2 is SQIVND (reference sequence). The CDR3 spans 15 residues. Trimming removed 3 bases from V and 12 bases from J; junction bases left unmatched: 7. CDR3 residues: CASSMGTSGSEGQFF. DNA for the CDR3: TGTGCCAGTAGTATGGGGACTAGCGGGAGCGAGGGGCAGTTCTTC.

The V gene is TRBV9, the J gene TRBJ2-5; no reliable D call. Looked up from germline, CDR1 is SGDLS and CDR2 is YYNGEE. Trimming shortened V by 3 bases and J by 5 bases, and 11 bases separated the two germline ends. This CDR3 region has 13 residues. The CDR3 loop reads CASSAHQQETQYF. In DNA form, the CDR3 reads TGTGCCAGCAGCGCACATCAGCAGGAGACCCAGTACTTC.

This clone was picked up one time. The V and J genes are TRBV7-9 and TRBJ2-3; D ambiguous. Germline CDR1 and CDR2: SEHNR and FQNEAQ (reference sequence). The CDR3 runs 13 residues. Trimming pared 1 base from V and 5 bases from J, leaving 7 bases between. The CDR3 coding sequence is TGTGCCAGCAGCTTAGGGGGAATAGATACGCAGTATTTT. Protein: CASSLGGIDTQYF.

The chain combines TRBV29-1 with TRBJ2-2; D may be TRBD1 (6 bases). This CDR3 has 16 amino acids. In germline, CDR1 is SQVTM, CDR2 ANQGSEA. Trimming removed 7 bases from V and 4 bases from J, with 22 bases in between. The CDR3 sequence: CSALRDRDKVTGELFF. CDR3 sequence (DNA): TGCAGCGCATTAAGGGACCGGGACAAAGTCACCGGGGAGCTGTTTTTT.

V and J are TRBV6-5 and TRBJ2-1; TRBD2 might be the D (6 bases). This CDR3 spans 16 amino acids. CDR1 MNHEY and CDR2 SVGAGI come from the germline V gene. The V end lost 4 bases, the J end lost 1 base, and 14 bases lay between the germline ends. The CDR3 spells CASSFIADKSYNEQFF. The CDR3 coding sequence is TGTGCCAGCAGTTTCATAGCGGACAAATCCTACAATGAGCAGTTCTTC.